Below are 19 T cell receptor beta chains sequenced from a single sample in a study of blood T cell repertoires in COVID-19. Profiling relied on immunoSEQ multiplex PCR, and the TCRdb table lists in-frame clones only, not all of them. The sample records around 99,000 clones, more than 65% being singletons. The sequenced sample consisted of peripheral blood. The receptor source for this set is a woman aged 80 or over with active or convalescent COVID-19.

This sequence joins TRBV27 and TRBJ2-7, with TRBD2 identical over 8 bases. V shed 6 bases and J 5 bases; nucleotides not matched to a gene: 9. This CDR3 spans 14 amino acids. The germline V gene has CDR1 MNHEY and CDR2 SMNVEV (reference sequence). The CDR3 region is CASRSGGPIHEQYF. The CDR3 DNA is TGTGCCAGCAGATCGGGAGGGCCGATACACGAGCAGTACTTC.

The chain employs TRBV29-1 and TRBJ1-1, with 9 positions matching TRBD1. The CDR3 runs 12 residues. Germline CDR1 is SQVTM and CDR2 is ANQGSEA. The V segment lost 6 bases and the J segment 8 bases; nucleotides outside the gene matches: 7. The CDR3 DNA follows: TGCAGCGTCCGGACAGGGGTTCGGGAAGCTTTCTTT. Protein product: CSVRTGVREAFF.

The chain links TRBV5-6 to TRBJ1-2; unclear D gene. Germline CDR1 is SGHDT and CDR2 is YYEEEE. Trimming removed 0 bases at V and 3 bases at J, with 9 bases between. This CDR3 spans 14 amino acids. CDR3 in amino acids: CASSLGRNYYGYTF. CDR3 DNA sequence: TGTGCCAGCAGCTTGGGGCGGAATTACTATGGCTACACCTTC.

V and J are TRBV5-4 and TRBJ2-4, with a weak D call TRBD2 (5 bases). The CDR3 is made up of 15 amino acids. CDR1 is SGHNT and CDR2 is YYREEE in the germline V gene (reference sequence). The V end lost 4 bases, the J end lost 3 bases, and 14 bases lay between the germline ends. The CDR3 nucleotides are TGTGCCAGCAGCACCCCTTCTGAGGGCAAAAACATTCAGTACTTC. Residues: CASSTPSEGKNIQYF.

The CDR3 region is CASGEKTSGSADTQYF. DNA of the CDR3: TGCGCCAGCGGAGAAAAGACTAGCGGGAGCGCAGATACGCAGTATTTT. This sequence joins TRBV5-1 and TRBJ2-3; TRBD2 matches 12 bases. The CDR3 spans 16 residues. The germline gives CDR1 SGHRS, CDR2 YFSETQ. Losses at the gene ends were 7 bases for V and 4 bases for J; bases not matched to a gene: 10. Complete variable domain (other parts from reference TRBV5-1 and TRBJ2-3): KAGVTQTPRYLIKTRGQQVTLSCSPISGHRSVSWYQQTPGQGLQFLFEYFSETQRNKGNFPGRFSGRQFSNSRSEMNVSTLELGDSALYLCASGEKTSGSADTQYFGPGTRLTVL.

The V gene is TRBV5-1, the J gene TRBJ2-5; 9 nucleotides line up with TRBD1. The CDR3 runs to 15 residues. With 4 bases clipped from V and 1 base from J, the junction kept 5 bases outside the gene matches. The germline V gene encodes CDR1 SGHRS and CDR2 YFSETQ. The CDR3 is CASSPGTGPQETQYF. In DNA form, the CDR3 reads TGCGCCAGCAGCCCCGGGACAGGGCCCCAAGAGACCCAGTACTTC.

This clone has only one observation. The chain joins TRBV4-1 to TRBJ1-3, with TRBD1 matching 10 bases. With 4 bases clipped from V and 2 bases from J, the junction kept 11 bases outside the gene matches. Germline-derived CDR1 and CDR2 are MGHRA and YSYEKL. This CDR3 has 18 amino acids. The CDR3 region is CASSLFGGQGIPGNTIYF. The DNA for the CDR3 is TGCGCCAGCAGCCTTTTTGGGGGACAGGGGATCCCTGGAAACACCATATATTTT.

The genes are TRBV10-1 and TRBJ2-3, with 10 bases that match TRBD1. The V gene's germline CDR1 is WNHNN and CDR2 SYGVQD (reference sequence). The CDR3 has 17 residues. The junction had 9 bases not matched to a gene; V was cut back by 0 bases and J by 6 bases. CDR3 DNA: TGCGCCAGCAGTGAGTCCCTACCGGGACAGGGGCTGGATACGCAGTATTTT. Protein product: CASSESLPGQGLDTQYF.

J is TRBJ2-1 and V is TRBV5-1; D uncertain. The length of the CDR3 is 15 residues. V lost 0 bases and J lost 1, with 8 bases in between. Per the germline V gene, CDR1 is SGHRS and CDR2 is YFSETQ. The CDR3 coding sequence is TGCGCCAGCAGCTTGGTGAGTTGGTCCTACAATGAGCAGTTCTTC. Residues: CASSLVSWSYNEQFF.

The V call is TRBV4-2, the J call TRBJ2-1; 14 bases match TRBD2. The length of the CDR3 is 17 residues. Looked up from germline, CDR1 is LGHNA and CDR2 is YNFKEQ. The V and J ends lost 3 bases and 7 bases, in that order; junction bases with no gene match: 8. The CDR3 reads CASSHAGTSGRENEQFF. CDR3 nucleotides: TGTGCCAGCAGCCATGCCGGGACTAGCGGGAGAGAGAATGAGCAGTTCTTC.

V usage is TRBV5-4 and J usage is TRBJ1-1, with 7 nucleotides matching TRBD1. The trim removed 0 bases at V and 4 bases at J, leaving 3 bases unmatched. The CDR3 is 14 amino acids. The germline gives CDR1 SGHNT, CDR2 YYREEE (reference sequence). CDR3 loop: CASSLAKGATEAFF. CDR3 nucleotide sequence: TGTGCCAGCAGCTTGGCCAAGGGGGCCACTGAAGCTTTCTTT.

The rearrangement joins TRBV5-1 to TRBJ2-5; the match to TRBD1 covers 8 bases. Trimming removed 0 bases from V and 5 bases from J; junction bases left unmatched: 6. The CDR3 spans 15 residues. Germline assignment: CDR1 SGHRS and CDR2 YFSETQ. As DNA, the CDR3 is TGCGCCAGCAGCTTGGCCCAGGACAGGGAGGAGACCCAGTACTTC. It is translated as CASSLAQDREETQYF.

The J gene is TRBJ2-3, the V gene TRBV29-1, with 7 bases fitting TRBD2. CDR3 length equals 13 residues. Germline trimming cut 7 bases from V and 1 base from J; bases unmatched to any gene: 5. Germline-derived CDR1 and CDR2 are SQVTM and ANQGSEA. The CDR3 region is CSASSGGTDTQYF. Here the CDR3 DNA reads TGCAGCGCCTCGAGCGGGGGCACAGATACGCAGTATTTT.

The genes are TRBV18 and TRBJ1-2, with a tentative D call TRBD1 (6 bases). The CDR3 contains 13 residues. The V gene lost 3 bases and the J gene lost 5 bases, with 10 bases spanning the gap. Germline V CDR1 and CDR2: KGHSH, LQKENI. CDR3 coding DNA: TGTGCCAGCTCACCGGACAGCTCTTATGGCTACACCTTC. It encodes CASSPDSSYGYTF.

J is TRBJ2-7 and V is TRBV7-9; D possibly corresponds to TRBD1 (5 bases). The length of the CDR3 is 12 residues. V dropped 4 bases and J dropped 4 bases, with 8 bases sitting between them. Per germline, CDR1 SEHNR and CDR2 FQNEAQ (reference sequence). Here the CDR3 DNA reads TGTGCCAGCAGCTCCCAGGGTTACGAGCAGTACTTC. Translated: CASSSQGYEQYF.

V gene TRBV6-1 combines with J gene TRBJ2-7; a possible D gene is TRBD2 (6 bases). Germline V lookup: CDR1 MNHNS, CDR2 SASEGT. Trimming took off 2 bases at V and 7 bases at J, with 12 bases between the two ends. The CDR3 sequence is 13 residues long. This CDR3 is CASSELGLWEQYF. The CDR3 DNA reads as TGTGCCAGCAGTGAATTGGGACTTTGGGAGCAGTACTTC.

This rearrangement joins TRBV2 to TRBJ2-7, with TRBD1 matching over 7 bases. Germline-derived CDR1 and CDR2 are SNHLY and FYNNEI. This CDR3 contains 13 residues. Trimming cost V 7 bases and J 12 bases; bases outside gene matches: 15. The CDR3 is CASTEGDRGASYF. DNA for the CDR3: TGTGCCAGCACCGAGGGGGACAGAGGAGCGTCGTACTTC.

Note on this clone: The junction shows a germline mismatch at one end, possibly a read error. The chain uses TRBV5-1 and TRBJ2-3; perhaps TRBD2 as D (6 bases). The CDR3 extends over 16 amino acids. Germline V lookup: CDR1 SGHRS, CDR2 YFSETQ. CDR3 bases: TGTGCCAGCAGCTTGGTAAGGGAGGCTAGCACAGATACGCAGTATTTT. Encoded protein: CASSLVREASTDTQYF.

This clone has ten or more counts. This chain uses TRBV9 with TRBJ1-1; weak D call: TRBD1 (5 bases). Trimming took 2 bases from V and 2 from J, leaving 10 bases between them. CDR1 SGDLS and CDR2 YYNGEE come from the germline V gene. CDR3 length equals 14 residues. The CDR3 DNA reads TGTGCCAGCAGCGTGGGACTGAGCAACACTGAAGCTTTCTTT. As protein: CASSVGLSNTEAFF.